Listed here are 24 T cell receptor beta chains from one sample, sequenced in a study of PD-1 blockade in classical Hodgkin lymphoma. Every patient was affected by relapse after autologous stem cell transplantation, while exposure to brentuximab vedotin was not uniform. It was by magnetic negative selection that CD4+ T cells were purified from thawed PBMCs. TCRdb's table, derived via immunoSEQ multiplex PCR, lists solely in-frame clones and lacks some. This table has 30,000 to 35,000 clones, approximately 92% appearing once. Sequencing used CD4+ T cells from blood, obtained at baseline. Every receptor here comes from a human donor with classical Hodgkin lymphoma.

The genes are TRBV7-9 and TRBJ1-3; D not certain. Germline V CDR1 and CDR2: SEHNR, FQNEAQ (reference sequence). CDR3 length: 11 residues. The V and J ends lost 5 bases and 4 bases respectively, with 3 bases between them. The CDR3 loop reads CASSLGNTIYF. In DNA, the CDR3 is TGTGCCAGCAGCCTAGGAAACACCATATATTTT.

This chain uses TRBV28 with TRBJ1-2; D perhaps matches TRBD1 (5 bases). This CDR3 contains 14 residues. The germline gives CDR1 MDHEN, CDR2 SYDVKM. V shed 4 bases and J shed 2 bases, with 11 bases lying between them. This CDR3 reads CASSSGPRNYGYTF. CDR3 coding DNA: TGTGCCAGCAGTTCGGGACCGCGGAACTATGGCTACACCTTC.

The chain joins TRBV6-6 to TRBJ1-5; no clear D. Per germline, CDR1 MNHNY and CDR2 SVGAGI (reference sequence). V lost 7 bases and J 4 bases, leaving 8 bases between the germline ends. The CDR3 has 12 amino acids. The CDR3 spells CASTLGNQPQHF. CDR3 nucleotide sequence: TGTGCCAGCACGTTAGGTAATCAGCCCCAGCATTTT.

This clone has just one count. This chain joins TRBV30 and TRBJ2-3; 8 bases agree with TRBD2. With 1 base clipped from V and 1 base from J, the junction kept 10 bases outside the gene matches. Germline V gene lookup returns CDR1 GTSNPN and CDR2 SVGIG (reference sequence). CDR3 length equals 17 residues. CDR3 sequence: CAWSGGSGSYGTDTQYF. Written as DNA, the CDR3 is TGTGCCTGGAGTGGAGGCAGCGGGAGCTACGGCACAGATACGCAGTATTTT.

The chain links TRBV19 to TRBJ2-5; D remains ambiguous. CDR1 and CDR2 from the germline V gene are LNHDA and SQIVND (reference sequence). Trimming cost V 4 bases and J 5 bases, with 11 bases left between them. This CDR3 contains 13 residues. CDR3 DNA sequence: TGTGCCAGTAGTACTCTAGTTAGCGAGACCCAGTACTTC. This codes for CASSTLVSETQYF.

This chain links TRBV11-1 with TRBJ2-5, with 10 positions matching TRBD1. Losses at the gene ends were 0 bases for V and 6 bases for J; bases not matched to a gene: 10. Germline V gene sequence: CDR1 SGHAT, CDR2 FQDESV (reference sequence). The CDR3 consists of 17 residues. CDR3 nucleotides: TGTGCCAGCAGCTTAGCCACTAACCGGGACAGGGGAAAGACCCAGTACTTC. Translation gives CASSLATNRDRGKTQYF.

This chain joins TRBV27 and TRBJ2-3, with a possible D match to TRBD1 (5 bases). From germline, CDR1 is MNHEY and CDR2 SMNVEV (reference sequence). The CDR3 contains 17 residues. The ends were cut back, 2 bases at V and 0 bases at J, with 15 bases in the middle. CDR3 DNA sequence: TGTGCCAGCAGTTTAGGGGCAAGGGGCCGAAGCACAGATACGCAGTATTTT. Protein product: CASSLGARGRSTDTQYF.

The chain has TRBV30 and TRBJ1-1; tentatively, D is TRBD1 (5 bases). Trimming cost V 0 bases and J 4 bases, with 9 bases left between them. The CDR3 has 13 residues. The germline V gene encodes CDR1 GTSNPN and CDR2 SVGIG (reference sequence). This chain's CDR3 is CAWSVRGGTEAFF. CDR3 DNA: TGTGCCTGGAGTGTACGGGGGGGCACTGAAGCTTTCTTT.

V and J are TRBV6-1 and TRBJ2-7, with 7 bases fitting TRBD2. There are 13 residues in the CDR3. CDR1 and CDR2 (germline): MNHNS, SASEGT. With V trimmed by 6 bases and J by 5 bases, 7 bases remained unmatched. The CDR3 protein is CASSRTSGDEQYF. In nucleotides, the CDR3 is TGTGCCAGCAGCAGGACTAGTGGGGACGAGCAGTACTTC.

The chain employs TRBV6-5 and TRBJ2-3; 7 bases match TRBD2. The CDR3 is made up of 14 amino acids. Germline trimming cut 5 bases from V and 2 bases from J; bases unmatched to any gene: 4. Germline CDR1 and CDR2: MNHEY and SVGAGI. The CDR3 DNA sequence: TGTGCCAGCAGTAGCGGGACCCTCACAGATACGCAGTATTTT. Translated, it gives CASSSGTLTDTQYF.

This rearrangement joins TRBV15 to TRBJ1-5; D is undetermined. CDR3 length: 17 residues. V was trimmed by 8 bases and J by 4 bases, leaving 24 bases between them. Germline V CDR1 and CDR2: LNHNV, YYDKDF (reference sequence). As DNA, the CDR3 is TGTGCCACCCCCCCGCGACCGTATACTAGGTGTAATCAGCCCCAGCATTTT. Translation: CATPPRPYTRCNQPQHF.

The chain has TRBV7-8 and TRBJ2-6; the D gene could be TRBD1 or TRBD2 (8 bases each). Looked up from germline, CDR1 is SGHVS and CDR2 is FQNEAQ. The CDR3 totals 17 residues. Trimming cost V 5 bases and J 4 bases, with 18 bases left between them. The CDR3 region has the DNA TGTGCCAGCAGCCATCGGACAGGGACTAGGGGGGCCAACGTCCTGACTTTC. Its translation: CASSHRTGTRGANVLTF.

V gene TRBV27 combines with J gene TRBJ1-4, with D maybe TRBD1 (6 bases). The CDR3 is made up of 14 amino acids. The ends were cut back, 4 bases at V and 8 bases at J, with 14 bases in the middle. The V gene's germline CDR1 is MNHEY and CDR2 SMNVEV (reference sequence). The CDR3 region has the DNA TGTGCCAGCAGTTCGTTGGGACATAAGGAAAAACTGTTTTTT. The encoded protein is CASSSLGHKEKLFF.

This clone was detected a few times. The CDR3 spells CATAMNTEAFF. For the CDR3, the DNA is TGTGCCACCGCAATGAACACTGAAGCTTTCTTT. The genes are TRBV10-3 and TRBJ1-1; D unclear. From germline, CDR1 is ENHRY and CDR2 SYGVKD. With 10 bases removed from V and 0 bases from J, the gap between germline ends came to 6 bases. This CDR3 spans 11 amino acids.

In its sample, this clone was seen once. V usage is TRBV27 and J usage is TRBJ1-5; D is undetermined. CDR3 length: 15 amino acids. The V and J ends lost 4 bases and 2 bases respectively, with 12 bases between them. Germline loops: CDR1 MNHEY, CDR2 SMNVEV (reference sequence). CDR3 loop: CASSSPGGGNQPQHF. CDR3 bases: TGTGCCAGCAGTTCCCCGGGAGGTGGCAATCAGCCCCAGCATTTT.

The V gene is TRBV7-9, the J gene TRBJ2-7; 9 bases line up with TRBD2. The J segment lost 4 bases and the V segment lost 2 bases, leaving 15 bases of the junction unmatched. CDR1 is SEHNR and CDR2 is FQNEAQ in the germline V gene (reference sequence). CDR3 length: 18 amino acids. This CDR3 is CASSLPPLSGLAWYEQYF. The CDR3 DNA reads TGTGCCAGCAGCTTACCTCCCTTAAGCGGACTAGCGTGGTACGAGCAGTACTTC.

The chain is built from TRBV7-9 and TRBJ2-5; 7 bases align to TRBD2. The CDR3 consists of 16 residues. The junction had 13 bases not matched to a gene; V was cut back by 4 bases and J by 5 bases. Germline values: CDR1 SEHNR, CDR2 FQNEAQ (reference sequence). In nucleotides, the CDR3 is TGTGCCAGCAGCTCGGGCAAGGGGAGGGCCCTCGAGACCCAGTACTTC. Translating it yields CASSSGKGRALETQYF.

The chain combines TRBV29-1 with TRBJ2-4; the D is unclear. V lost 4 bases and J 7 bases, leaving 14 bases between the germline ends. Germline CDR1 SQVTM, CDR2 ANQGSEA. The CDR3 totals 13 residues. This chain's CDR3 is CSVVAPLRNIQYF. Written as DNA, the CDR3 is TGCAGCGTTGTGGCCCCTTTAAGGAACATTCAGTACTTC.

V and J are TRBV7-3 and TRBJ2-2; 8 bases are a match to TRBD1. The CDR3 spans 15 residues. V was clipped by 3 bases and J by 7 bases; unmatched bases: 7. Per the germline V gene, CDR1 is SGHTA and CDR2 is FQGTGA. CDR3: CASSFRQGAGGELFF. The DNA of the CDR3 is TGTGCCAGCAGCTTTCGGCAGGGGGCCGGCGGGGAGCTGTTTTTT.

The gene calls are TRBV6-5 and TRBJ2-7; 9 positions match TRBD1. V lost 8 bases and J lost 7; bases outside the gene matches: 9. The germline V gene encodes CDR1 MNHEY and CDR2 SVGAGI. This CDR3 has 13 amino acids. The CDR3: CASGGTGRGEQYF. The CDR3 DNA is TGTGCCAGCGGGGGGACAGGGAGAGGGGAGCAGTACTTC.

This clone is a singleton in its sample. V gene TRBV19 combines with J gene TRBJ1-5; 9 bases align to TRBD1. Germline V gene lookup returns CDR1 LNHDA and CDR2 SQIVND (reference sequence). After removal of 4 bases from V and 4 bases from J, the junction contained 8 bases not matched to a gene. This CDR3 is built from 16 residues. CDR3 DNA sequence: TGTGCCAGTAGTAGACAGTTGACAGGGGGTAATCAGCCCCAGCATTTT. This gives the protein CASSRQLTGGNQPQHF.

This chain connects TRBV5-1 to TRBJ2-5, with TRBD2 identical over 13 bases. The germline CDR1 and CDR2 sequences are SGHRS and YFSETQ. The CDR3 has 16 residues. The V and J ends lost 3 bases and 3 bases, in that order; junction bases with no gene match: 5. In nucleotides, the CDR3 is TGCGCCAGCAGCTACAACGGACTAGCGGGGGAAGAGACCCAGTACTTC. Residues: CASSYNGLAGEETQYF.

V and J are TRBV7-8 and TRBJ1-1; the match to TRBD1 covers 7 bases. With 4 bases clipped from V and 1 base from J, the junction kept 15 bases outside the gene matches. CDR1 and CDR2 from the germline V gene are SGHVS and FQNEAQ. The CDR3 runs to 18 residues. The CDR3 spells CASSSLTISGTANTEAFF. DNA for the CDR3: TGTGCCAGCAGCTCGTTAACTATATCCGGGACAGCGAACACTGAAGCTTTCTTT.

The rearrangement links TRBV9 to TRBJ2-1; TRBD1 is a possible D gene (5 bases). V lost 3 bases and J lost 6, with 10 bases in between. This CDR3 contains 13 residues. Per germline, CDR1 SGDLS and CDR2 YYNGEE. The CDR3 is CASSGPRGNEQFF. The DNA of the CDR3 is TGTGCCAGCAGCGGACCTAGGGGCAATGAGCAGTTCTTC.